This TCR beta chain was identified in a study of blood T cell repertoires in COVID-19. Sequencing used immunoSEQ multiplex PCR; TCRdb keeps in-frame clones, though not all of them. Of about 120,000 clones listed, 85% to 90% are singletons. V shed 3 bases and J shed 0 bases, with 14 bases lying between them. Germline V gene sequence: CDR1 KGHSH, CDR2 LQKENI. The CDR3 contains 17 residues. The Seattle patients, enrolled during active infection, were followed longitudinally. This TCR was recovered from a woman aged 55 to 70 with COVID-19, enrolled during active disease. The specimen sequenced was peripheral blood. The rearrangement links TRBV18 to TRBJ1-4; D gene uncertain. CDR3 in amino acids: CASSPNLGGATNEKLFF. The CDR3 DNA reads TGTGCCAGCTCACCGAACCTGGGCGGGGCAACTAATGAAAAACTGTTTTTT.